The rows below give T cell receptor beta chains drawn from one sample of a study of healthy donors' naive CD4 and CD8 T cells. TCRdb re-called the reads with MiXCR, one entry per CDR3 protein. The repertoire includes about 180,000 distinct CDR3 sequences, about 74% of them detected once, and 2.3% sits in the top ten. The sequencing sample was made of naive CD4+ and CD8+ T cells sorted from blood, pooled from several donors. The receptor source for this set is a pool of human donors in good health; the sample pools cells from several healthy donors. The CDR3 runs from the conserved cysteine through the conserved F or W. The order of the fields is D gene, clone size, V gene, J gene, CDR3 DNA, CDR3 protein. The D gene is left open where the match is weak. Rows may omit the clone size; those that give it use once, few, many or a size class.

D: -; size: -; V: TRBV10-2; J: TRBJ1-5; DNA: TGCGCCAGCAGGGACACTAGCAATCAGCCCCAGCATTTT; CDR3: CASRDTSNQPQHF
D: TRBD1; size: -; V: TRBV29-1; J: TRBJ1-2; DNA: TGCAGCGTCTCCGGACAGGGCGTGGTGGGCTACATCTTC; CDR3: CSVSGQGVVGYIF
D: -; size: -; V: TRBV19; J: TRBJ2-1; DNA: TGTGCCACCAAGAGCGGGGAGCAGTTCTTC; CDR3: CATKSGEQFF
D: -; size: -; V: TRBV21-1; J: TRBJ2-3; DNA: -; CDR3: CASSKVGTGATDTQYF
D: -; size: once; V: TRBV28; J: TRBJ1-1; DNA: TGTGCCAGCAGTCAAGGACCCCTAAACTCTGAAGCTTTCTTT; CDR3: CASSQGPLNSEAFF
D: TRBD1; size: -; V: TRBV19; J: TRBJ2-5; DNA: TGTGCCAGCCAGCTGACAGGGTTCCAAGAGACCCAGTACTTC; CDR3: CASQLTGFQETQYF
D: TRBD2; size: -; V: TRBV5-1; J: TRBJ2-1; DNA: TGCGCCAGCAGCTGGACTAGCGGGAGGGGGTATGAGCAGTTCTTC; CDR3: CASSWTSGRGYEQFF
D: -; size: -; V: TRBV19; J: TRBJ1-2; DNA: TGTGCCAGTACCACTACTCGGCGGCTCAATGATGGCTACACCTTC; CDR3: CASTTTRRLNDGYTF
D: -; size: -; V: TRBV12-3/TRBV12-4; J: TRBJ2-6; DNA: TGTGCCAGTCGGGTCTCCGGGGCCAACGTCCTGACTTTC; CDR3: CASRVSGANVLTF
D: -; size: -; V: TRBV19; J: TRBJ1-1; DNA: TGTGCCAGCTCCGGGAGTATAGAAGCTTTCTTT; CDR3: CASSGSIEAFF
D: -; size: -; V: TRBV19; J: TRBJ1-5; DNA: TGTGCCAGTAGTATAAGTTACAATCAGCCCCAGCATTTT; CDR3: CASSISYNQPQHF
D: TRBD1; size: -; V: TRBV29-1; J: TRBJ2-2; DNA: TGCAGCGTTGAAGAGTTGACAGGGCCCGGGGAGCTGTTTTTT; CDR3: CSVEELTGPGELFF
D: TRBD1; size: -; V: TRBV6-5; J: TRBJ1-2; DNA: TGTGCCAGCAGTTCGGACAGGGGAAGAGGCGACTATGGCTACACCTTC; CDR3: CASSSDRGRGDYGYTF
D: -; size: -; V: TRBV18; J: TRBJ2-1; DNA: TGTGCCAGCTCATCGGGATCCAACAATGAGCAGTTCTTC; CDR3: CASSSGSNNEQFF
D: TRBD1; size: -; V: TRBV29-1; J: TRBJ2-7; DNA: TGCAGCGCAGTTGGGACAGAGAGCTCCTACGAGCAGTACTTC; CDR3: CSAVGTESSYEQYF
D: TRBD2; size: -; V: TRBV4-1; J: TRBJ2-1; DNA: TGCGCCAGCAGCCAATTAACTAGCGCCGACACCCAGTTCTTC; CDR3: CASSQLTSADTQFF
D: -; size: few; V: TRBV6-6; J: TRBJ1-6; DNA: TGTGCCAGCGCCCCTCAGGGATATTCACCCCTCCACTTT; CDR3: CASAPQGYSPLHF
D: -; size: -; V: TRBV27; J: TRBJ2-5; DNA: TGTGCCAGCAGTTTAGCAGCGTACCAAGAGACCCAGTACTTC; CDR3: CASSLAAYQETQYF
D: -; size: -; V: TRBV6-2/TRBV6-3; J: TRBJ2-7; DNA: TGTGCCAGCAGTTACTTTCTCGCCGGGAACGAGCAGTACTTC; CDR3: CASSYFLAGNEQYF
D: -; size: -; V: TRBV27; J: TRBJ2-3; DNA: TGTGCCAGCAGTTCGAGCGGGTTTCTCACAGATACGCAGTATTTT; CDR3: CASSSSGFLTDTQYF
D: -; size: -; V: TRBV18; J: TRBJ2-2; DNA: TGTGCCAGCTCACCTCTACCAGCCGGGGAGCTGTTTTTT; CDR3: CASSPLPAGELFF
D: -; size: -; V: TRBV29-1; J: TRBJ1-4; DNA: TGCAGCGTTGAAGTGGGGGGCTGGGCTAATGAAAAACTGTTTTTT; CDR3: CSVEVGGWANEKLFF
D: -; size: -; V: TRBV27; J: TRBJ2-1; DNA: TGTGCCAGCAGTTTCGCCGGGACTCTCTACGATGAGCAGTTCTTC; CDR3: CASSFAGTLYDEQFF
D: -; size: -; V: TRBV19; J: TRBJ2-6; DNA: TGTGCCAGTAGTACCACTGGGGCCAACGTCCTGACTTTC; CDR3: CASSTTGANVLTF
D: -; size: few; V: TRBV29-1; J: TRBJ2-7; DNA: TGCAGCGTTAGGATCGGTATTCGCTCCTACGAGCAGTACTTC; CDR3: CSVRIGIRSYEQYF
D: -; size: once; V: TRBV21-1; J: TRBJ2-5; DNA: TGTGCCGGCAGCGCCCACCATCTAGCGGGACAGGGAGAAGAGACCCAGTACTTC; CDR3: CAGSAHHLAGQGEETQYF
D: -; size: few; V: TRBV27; J: TRBJ1-2; DNA: TGTGCCAGCAGTCCACGAAATAACTATGGCTACACCTTC; CDR3: CASSPRNNYGYTF
D: TRBD1; size: -; V: TRBV11-2; J: TRBJ2-1; DNA: TGTGCCAGCAGCTTGACAGGGGGCAATGAGCAGTTCTTC; CDR3: CASSLTGGNEQFF
D: TRBD1; size: once; V: TRBV6-5; J: TRBJ1-1; DNA: TGTGCCAGCAGACGGGACAGGGGGATTGGTACTGAAGCTTTCTTT; CDR3: CASRRDRGIGTEAFF
D: -; size: -; V: TRBV29-1; J: TRBJ1-2; DNA: TGCAGCGTGGGCCACAGACAGACGGAAGGCTACACCTTC; CDR3: CSVGHRQTEGYTF
D: -; size: -; V: TRBV29-1; J: TRBJ2-1; DNA: TGCAGCGTTGCCCGGGGATACAATGAGCAGTTCTTC; CDR3: CSVARGYNEQFF
D: -; size: -; V: TRBV6-5; J: TRBJ1-5; DNA: TGTGCCAGCAGGGACGGCAATCAGCCCCAGCATTTT; CDR3: CASRDGNQPQHF
D: -; size: few; V: TRBV29-1; J: TRBJ1-1; DNA: TGCAGCGCCGAACTCCGGGTGGGGACTGAAGCTTTCTTT; CDR3: CSAELRVGTEAFF
D: TRBD2; size: -; V: TRBV29-1; J: TRBJ2-3; DNA: TGCAGCGTCTGGACTAGCGGGAGGACCACAGATACGCAGTATTTT; CDR3: CSVWTSGRTTDTQYF
D: TRBD1; size: -; V: TRBV10-3; J: TRBJ1-5; DNA: TGTGCCATCAGTGAGTCGCTGTTCCGGGACAGGGCTTCGCCCCAGCATTTT; CDR3: CAISESLFRDRASPQHF
D: -; size: -; V: TRBV6-5; J: TRBJ1-5; DNA: TGTGCCAGCAGCCCCTATTGGGCAGACGGTAGCAATCAGCCCCAGCATTTT; CDR3: CASSPYWADGSNQPQHF
D: TRBD1; size: once; V: TRBV30; J: TRBJ2-1; DNA: TGTGCCTGTCGGGACAGGAGTTACAATGAGCAGTTCTTC; CDR3: CACRDRSYNEQFF
D: -; size: -; V: TRBV19; J: TRBJ2-7; DNA: TGTGCCAGTAAGGCCGGACCCGGGGGCGAGCAGTACTTC; CDR3: CASKAGPGGEQYF
D: -; size: -; V: TRBV29-1; J: TRBJ2-1; DNA: TGCAGCGTTGAAGACGGATCTCCCCACAATGAGCAGTTCTTC; CDR3: CSVEDGSPHNEQFF
D: TRBD1; size: few; V: TRBV29-1; J: TRBJ1-1; DNA: TGCAGCGTCCCTGGGACAGCGATGAACACTGAAGCTTTCTTT; CDR3: CSVPGTAMNTEAFF
D: -; size: once; V: TRBV5-5; J: TRBJ1-4; DNA: TGTGCCAGCAGCTCCCAGTGGAGTAGCGGAAAACTGTTTTTT; CDR3: CASSSQWSSGKLFF
D: -; size: -; V: TRBV29-1; J: TRBJ1-3; DNA: TGCAGCATCGCCCTTTCCTCTGGAAACACCATATATTTT; CDR3: CSIALSSGNTIYF
D: -; size: -; V: TRBV12-5; J: TRBJ2-1; DNA: TGTGCTAGTGGTTTGCCGTCTCTAAGCTCCTACAATGAGCAGTTCTTC; CDR3: CASGLPSLSSYNEQFF
D: TRBD2; size: -; V: TRBV19; J: TRBJ2-1; DNA: TGTGCCAGTAGTTTCTCCGGGACTAGCGGTCCGTCGAGTGAGCAGTTCTTC; CDR3: CASSFSGTSGPSSEQFF
D: TRBD2; size: -; V: TRBV6-2/TRBV6-3; J: TRBJ2-1; DNA: TGTGCCAGCAGAGATGACGTGGGACTAGCGGTCTACAATGAGCAGTTCTTC; CDR3: CASRDDVGLAVYNEQFF
D: -; size: -; V: TRBV19; J: TRBJ2-2; DNA: TGTGCCAGTAGTATAGTAACCGGGGAGCTGTTTTTT; CDR3: CASSIVTGELFF
D: -; size: -; V: TRBV18; J: TRBJ2-5; DNA: TGTGCCAGCTCACCAGACGCGGGGTTGAAGACCCAGTACTTC; CDR3: CASSPDAGLKTQYF
D: TRBD2; size: -; V: TRBV28; J: TRBJ2-1; DNA: TGTGCCAGCAGTCAAGAAGGACTAGCGGGAGTTGCGGATGAGCAGTTCTTC; CDR3: CASSQEGLAGVADEQFF
D: -; size: once; V: TRBV4-3; J: TRBJ1-1; DNA: TGCGCCAGCAGCCTGGGGATGGGCACTGAAGCTTTCTTT; CDR3: CASSLGMGTEAFF
D: -; size: few; V: TRBV6-5; J: TRBJ2-3; DNA: TGTGCCAGCAGTTCAGGGATGAACTCAGATACGCAGTATTTT; CDR3: CASSSGMNSDTQYF
D: -; size: -; V: TRBV6-5; J: TRBJ2-1; DNA: TGTGCCAGCAGTTACGTGGCAGACTACAATGAGCAGTTCTTC; CDR3: CASSYVADYNEQFF
D: -; size: -; V: TRBV29-1; J: TRBJ2-7; DNA: TGCAGCGTTGAACCGGAAAACGCCGACGAGCAGTACTTC; CDR3: CSVEPENADEQYF
D: -; size: -; V: TRBV29-1; J: TRBJ1-1; DNA: TGCAGCGTTGAAGTCACGGGGGGAGTTGGAACTGAAGCTTTCTTT; CDR3: CSVEVTGGVGTEAFF
D: -; size: -; V: TRBV27; J: TRBJ2-7; DNA: TGTGCCAGCAGTTTAGGTCAGGCCAGCTCCTACGAGCAGTACTTC; CDR3: CASSLGQASSYEQYF
D: -; size: -; V: TRBV11-2; J: TRBJ1-3; DNA: TGTGCCAGCAGCCATTACAGCTACTCTGGAAACACCATATATTTT; CDR3: CASSHYSYSGNTIYF
D: -; size: -; V: TRBV29-1; J: TRBJ2-5; DNA: TGCAGCGTTGGATCACGTGGTAGAGAGACCCAGTACTTC; CDR3: CSVGSRGRETQYF
D: -; size: once; V: TRBV30; J: TRBJ2-7; DNA: TGTGCCTTAGACCGGGACACATCCTACGAGCAGTACTTC; CDR3: CALDRDTSYEQYF
D: -; size: few; V: TRBV6-2/TRBV6-3; J: TRBJ1-1; DNA: TGTGCCAGCAGTTACCTTCAAGCGGGACGGCAGAACACTGAAGCTTTCTTT; CDR3: CASSYLQAGRQNTEAFF
D: TRBD1; size: -; V: TRBV6-2/TRBV6-3; J: TRBJ1-5; DNA: TGTGCCAGCAGCTCCGGACAGGGAGTTCAGCCCCAGCATTTT; CDR3: CASSSGQGVQPQHF
D: TRBD1; size: once; V: TRBV6-5; J: TRBJ2-1; DNA: TGTGCCAGCAGTTACGCCACCGGGACAGGTATCAATGAGCAGTTCTTC; CDR3: CASSYATGTGINEQFF